These 16 T cell receptor beta chains share one sample of origin, sequenced in a study of cytomegalovirus exposure and HLA in healthy donors. The PCR ran on 60 Vbeta and 13 Jbeta primers. Repertoires were generated with immunoSEQ multiplex PCR, while TCRdb's copy carries only in-frame clones and drops some. The sample holds 150,000 to 200,000 clones; about three quarters are singletons and the top ten take around 1.6%. The sequenced sample was PBMCs. These TCRs come from a man aged 18 to 35 in good health and CMV-seronegative.

J is TRBJ1-1 and V is TRBV29-1; 7 bases map to TRBD1. The germline V gene has CDR1 SQVTM and CDR2 ANQGSEA. CDR3 length: 15 residues. With 4 bases clipped from V and 0 bases from J, the junction kept 8 bases outside the gene matches. CDR3 DNA: TGCAGCGTTGGGATGTCAGGGGGTATGAACACTGAAGCTTTCTTT. Translating it yields CSVGMSGGMNTEAFF. The complete variable domain, with remaining parts taken from reference TRBV29-1 and TRBJ1-1, reads SAVISQKPSRDICQRGTSLTIQCQVDSQVTMMFWYRQQPGQSLTLIATANQGSEATYESGFVIDKFPISRPNLTFSTLTVSNMSPEDSSIYLCSVGMSGGMNTEAFFGQGTRLTVV.

The V and J genes are TRBV2 and TRBJ2-3; D is possibly TRBD1 (5 bases). CDR1 SNHLY and CDR2 FYNNEI come from the germline V gene. Deletions cut 7 bases from V and 1 base from J, with 9 bases between. CDR3 length: 13 amino acids. The CDR3 sequence: CASTGLGTDTQYF. CDR3 coding DNA: TGTGCCAGCACAGGGCTGGGCACAGATACGCAGTATTTT. Combining the CDR3 with reference TRBV2 and TRBJ2-3 gives the whole variable domain EPEVTQTPSHQVTQMGQEVILRCVPISNHLYFYWYRQILGQKVEFLVSFYNNEISEKSEIFDDQFSVERPDGSNFTLKIRSTKLEDSAMYFCASTGLGTDTQYFGPGTRLTVL.

The chain joins TRBV5-6 to TRBJ1-1; the D is unclear. Germline CDR1 is SGHDT and CDR2 is YYEEEE. Trimming shortened V by 4 bases and J by 10 bases, and 5 bases separated the two germline ends. The length of the CDR3 is 9 residues. CDR3 sequence reads: CASSPIAFF. The CDR3 DNA sequence: TGTGCCAGCAGCCCCATAGCTTTCTTT.

This clone has only a few counts. DNA for the CDR3: TGTGCCAGCACCCCGACAGGGAGAACCTACGAGCAGTACTTC. It encodes CASTPTGRTYEQYF. The rearrangement joins TRBV6-5 to TRBJ2-7; TRBD1 matches 7 bases. This CDR3 region has 14 residues. V was pared by 7 bases and J by 2 bases, with 8 bases of the junction left unmatched. Germline CDR1 reads MNHEY; CDR2 reads SVGAGI.

The genes are TRBV7-3 and TRBJ2-7; perhaps TRBD2 as D (6 bases). The germline V and J ends were trimmed by 5 bases and 3 bases, with 11 bases remaining between them. Germline V gene sequence: CDR1 SGHTA, CDR2 FQGTGA. The CDR3 spans 13 residues. This chain's CDR3 is CASSPGTGYEQYF. DNA of the CDR3: TGTGCCAGCAGCCCTGGGACTGGCTACGAGCAGTACTTC.

This clone appeared a single time. The gene calls are TRBV28 and TRBJ1-1; unclear D gene. The germline gives CDR1 MDHEN, CDR2 SYDVKM. The CDR3 spans 11 residues. Trimming shortened V by 10 bases and J by 0 bases, and 6 bases separated the two germline ends. CDR3 sequence reads: CATSLNTEAFF. The CDR3 region has the DNA TGTGCCACCTCCCTGAACACTGAAGCTTTCTTT.

This rearrangement joins TRBV11-3 to TRBJ2-7, with D possibly being TRBD2 (6 bases). Germline CDR1 and CDR2: SGHNT and YENEEA. CDR3 length equals 15 residues. Trimming pared 5 bases from V and 4 bases from J, leaving 18 bases between. The CDR3 spells CASSPPGLKAYEQYF. CDR3 DNA sequence: TGTGCCAGCAGCCCCCCGGGACTCAAAGCTTACGAGCAGTACTTC.

This rearrangement joins TRBV27 to TRBJ2-7, with a tentative D call TRBD1 (6 bases). Germline CDR1 is MNHEY and CDR2 is SMNVEV (reference sequence). V was trimmed by 6 bases and J by 3 bases, leaving 12 bases between them. This CDR3 spans 13 amino acids. The CDR3 DNA reads as TGTGCCAGCAGCAGGACAGACTACTACGAGCAGTACTTC. It is translated as CASSRTDYYEQYF.

J is TRBJ2-7 and V is TRBV9, with 9 bases lining up with TRBD2. CDR1 is SGDLS and CDR2 is YYNGEE in the germline V gene. The CDR3 has 17 residues. Germline trimming cut 4 bases from V and 0 bases from J; bases unmatched to any gene: 11. The CDR3, as DNA: TGTGCCAGCAGCTCATATGGTAGCGGGGGCCACTCCTACGAGCAGTACTTC. Translated: CASSSYGSGGHSYEQYF.

This clone was seen a few times. V is TRBV5-1 and J is TRBJ1-3, with D perhaps matching TRBD1 (5 bases). CDR3 length equals 18 residues. The V end was cut by 0 bases, the J end by 4 bases, with 20 bases between. CDR1 is SGHRS and CDR2 is YFSETQ in the germline V gene. CDR3 sequence (DNA): TGCGCCAGCAGCTTGGAGGGGCGGCAGGACAAATTCGGAAACACCATATATTTT. It encodes CASSLEGRQDKFGNTIYF.

The rearrangement links TRBV4-2 to TRBJ2-7; 12 bases map to TRBD1. V lost 4 bases, J lost 6 bases, and 4 bases stayed unmatched. Germline CDR1 is LGHNA and CDR2 is YNFKEQ. The CDR3 runs 14 residues. The CDR3 DNA reads as TGTGCCAGCAGCCGGGGACAGGGGGCCATCGAGCAGTACTTC. Translated: CASSRGQGAIEQYF.

The chain combines TRBV28 with TRBJ1-2; no clear D. Germline CDR1 reads MDHEN; CDR2 reads SYDVKM. The V and J ends lost 5 bases and 2 bases respectively, with 9 bases between them. The CDR3 extends over 13 amino acids. CDR3 DNA sequence: TGTGCCAGCAGTGGCCCAATAAACTATGGCTACACCTTC. This translates into CASSGPINYGYTF.

In this sample, this clone turned up a few times. V is TRBV5-1 and J is TRBJ2-1; 9 bases are a match to TRBD2. This CDR3 has 15 residues. V gave up 4 bases and J gave up 5 bases; unmatched junction bases: 7. Germline lookup yields CDR1 SGHRS and CDR2 YFSETQ. The CDR3 nucleotides are TGCGCCAGCAGCGCGTTTAGCGGGAGCAACAATGAGCAGTTCTTC. Protein sequence: CASSAFSGSNNEQFF.

V gene TRBV7-9 combines with J gene TRBJ1-3, with D possibly matching TRBD1 (6 bases). The CDR3 is 13 residues long. Germline CDR1 and CDR2: SEHNR and FQNEAQ (reference sequence). CDR3 in amino acids: CAGGTSSGNTIYF. In nucleotides, the CDR3 is TGTGCAGGGGGAACGAGCTCTGGAAACACCATATATTTT.

The rearrangement uses TRBV5-1 and TRBJ2-5, with TRBD2 as a possible D gene (6 bases). Germline V CDR1 and CDR2: SGHRS, YFSETQ. The CDR3 contains 16 residues. The germline V and J ends were trimmed by 6 bases and 0 bases, with 18 bases remaining between them. The CDR3 sequence is CASKRLPGDYQETQYF. The CDR3 DNA sequence: TGCGCCAGCAAACGGTTACCGGGGGATTACCAAGAGACCCAGTACTTC.

The CDR3: CASSVTGTGGASGELFF. CDR3 sequence (DNA): TGTGCCAGCAGCGTTACGGGGACAGGGGGCGCGTCCGGGGAGCTGTTTTTT. This sequence joins TRBV9 and TRBJ2-2; 12 positions match TRBD1. After removal of 2 bases from V and 6 bases from J, the junction contained 8 bases not matched to a gene. The CDR3 length is 17 residues. Germline loops: CDR1 SGDLS, CDR2 YYNGEE.